This is a list of T cell receptor beta chains from one sample in a study of T cell repertoires in cytomegalovirus infection. For these TCRs, the target antigens are not known. Using its own MiXCR run on the reads, TCRdb lists one record per CDR3 protein. The sample lists about 400,000 distinct CDR3 sequences, roughly 34% occurring once. The source was cultured PBMCs, collected from culture after CMV antigen stimulation. These TCRs come from a human donor in good health (CMV status not recorded). Some clones in this sample may be carry-over from other donors' samples. CDR3s include the opening cysteine and the closing phenylalanine or tryptophan. Each record gives: D gene, CDR3 length, V gene, J gene, clone size, CDR3 DNA, CDR3 protein. D genes are given only for firm matches. Size tells how often a clone was seen (once, few, many) or the class of an expanded clone, and some rows leave it out.

D: TRBD2; length: 16; V: TRBV7-2; J: TRBJ2-1; size: few; DNA: TGTGCCAGCAGCCAATTGAGCGGGGGTACCTACAATGAGCAGTTCTTC; CDR3: CASSQLSGGTYNEQFF
D: TRBD2; length: 16; V: TRBV7-2; J: TRBJ2-7; size: few; DNA: TGTGCCAGCAGCTCCAGACTAGCGGGAGAACTCTACGAGCAGTACTTC; CDR3: CASSSRLAGELYEQYF
D: TRBD1; length: 18; V: TRBV28; J: TRBJ1-5; size: -; DNA: TGTGCCAGCAGTTTCGACAGGGATCTCGTTTTGAGCAATCAGCCCCAGCATTTT; CDR3: CASSFDRDLVLSNQPQHF
D: -; length: 14; V: TRBV27; J: TRBJ1-2; size: -; DNA: TGTGCCAGCAGGAACCAGAATCAATACACTGGCTCCACCTTC; CDR3: CASRNQNQYTGSTF
D: -; length: 12; V: TRBV19; J: TRBJ2-7; size: -; DNA: TGTGCCAGTAGTATAAGGGGGTCCCGGCAGTACTTC; CDR3: CASSIRGSRQYF
D: TRBD2; length: 16; V: TRBV7-2; J: TRBJ2-2; size: -; DNA: TGTGCCAGCAGCTTATCAAGCGGGAGAGCCACCGGGGAGCTGTTTTTT; CDR3: CASSLSSGRATGELFF
D: TRBD1; length: 13; V: TRBV19; J: TRBJ2-3; size: -; DNA: TGTGCCAGTAGAAACAGGGGGTCAGATACGCAGTATTTT; CDR3: CASRNRGSDTQYF
D: TRBD2; length: 15; V: TRBV20-1; J: TRBJ2-7; size: few; DNA: TGCAGTGCTAGAGATGGGTCTAGCGGGAGCTACGAGCAGTACTTC; CDR3: CSARDGSSGSYEQYF
D: -; length: 15; V: TRBV7-2; J: TRBJ1-2; size: few; DNA: TGTGCCAGCAGCTTAGTAGACCAGTACGTGGGGGGCTACACCTTC; CDR3: CASSLVDQYVGGYTF
D: -; length: 14; V: TRBV12-3/TRBV12-4; J: TRBJ1-4; size: once; DNA: TGTGCCAGCAGTTTCGACACGGGGAGGGAAAAACTGTTTTTT; CDR3: CASSFDTGREKLFF
D: -; length: 13; V: TRBV6-4; J: TRBJ2-2; size: few; DNA: TGTGCCAGCAGTGACTCGACTAGCGGGGAGCTGTTTTTT; CDR3: CASSDSTSGELFF
D: -; length: 13; V: TRBV14; J: TRBJ1-1; size: -; DNA: TGTGCCAGCGGCAGAGCTTCGAACACTGAAGCTTTCTTT; CDR3: CASGRASNTEAFF
D: -; length: 13; V: TRBV7-2; J: TRBJ2-7; size: many; DNA: TGTGCCAGCAGCTTCTTGGGACCTAGTGAGCAGTACTTC; CDR3: CASSFLGPSEQYF
D: -; length: 14; V: TRBV2; J: TRBJ1-2; size: -; DNA: TGTGCCAGCAGTGAAGGGAAATTTAACTATGGCTACACCTTC; CDR3: CASSEGKFNYGYTF
D: TRBD1; length: 15; V: TRBV13; J: TRBJ2-1; size: -; DNA: TGTGCCAGCAGCACCGGGACAGGGTACTACAATGAGCAGTTCTTC; CDR3: CASSTGTGYYNEQFF
D: TRBD1; length: 19; V: TRBV18; J: TRBJ1-1; size: -; DNA: TGTGCCAGCTCACCGAGGACAGGGGGCGTTGGATTGACGAACACTGAAGCTTTCTTT; CDR3: CASSPRTGGVGLTNTEAFF
D: -; length: 16; V: TRBV7-2; J: TRBJ2-3; size: many; DNA: TGTGCCAGCAGCCCGGGTGGGGCTAGCGGCACAGATACGCAGTATTTT; CDR3: CASSPGGASGTDTQYF
D: -; length: 15; V: TRBV7-2; J: TRBJ2-1; size: -; DNA: TGTGCCAGCAGCTTAACGGCCGGGTCCTACAATGAGCAGTTCTTC; CDR3: CASSLTAGSYNEQFF
D: TRBD2; length: 14; V: TRBV20-1; J: TRBJ2-7; size: few; DNA: TGCAGTGCTAGCCGGGCTAGCGGTAACTACGAGCAGTACTTC; CDR3: CSASRASGNYEQYF
D: -; length: 14; V: TRBV24-1; J: TRBJ2-1; size: -; DNA: TGTGCCACCAGTGATTTCCATAGGGGCGATGAGCAGTTCTTC; CDR3: CATSDFHRGDEQFF
D: -; length: 13; V: TRBV7-9; J: TRBJ1-1; size: -; DNA: TGTGCCGGGAAGAAAGAAACTCTTCCTGAAGCTTTCTTT; CDR3: CAGKKETLPEAFF
D: TRBD1; length: 16; V: TRBV28; J: TRBJ1-5; size: few; DNA: TGTGCCAGCAGATTTACAGGGACAGTGATCAATCAGCCCCAGCATTTT; CDR3: CASRFTGTVINQPQHF
D: -; length: 15; V: TRBV6-5; J: TRBJ1-6; size: few; DNA: TGTGCCAGCACTATGGGGGGCCAGAATAATTCACCCCTCCACTTT; CDR3: CASTMGGQNNSPLHF
D: -; length: 16; V: TRBV20-1; J: TRBJ2-5; size: -; DNA: TGCAGTGCTAGAGCCACACCTATGGAGAGTATAGAGACCCAGTACTTC; CDR3: CSARATPMESIETQYF
D: TRBD2; length: 17; V: TRBV7-9; J: TRBJ2-3; size: few; DNA: TGTGCCAGCAGCAAACCCGGGACTAGCAAGAGCACAGATACGCAGTATTTT; CDR3: CASSKPGTSKSTDTQYF
D: TRBD2; length: 16; V: TRBV7-2; J: TRBJ2-5; size: few; DNA: TGTGCCAGCAGCTTAGTTGGGGCGGGAGGGGGGGAGACCCAGTACTTC; CDR3: CASSLVGAGGGETQYF
D: TRBD2; length: 16; V: TRBV7-2; J: TRBJ2-1; size: many; DNA: TGTGCCAGCAGCTCCTTTAGTAGCGGGGGGGCCAATGAGCAGTTCTTC; CDR3: CASSSFSSGGANEQFF
D: -; length: 14; V: TRBV10-3; J: TRBJ1-2; size: -; DNA: TGTGCCATCAGTGAGCCAAACACCTTGGGTGGCTACACCTTC; CDR3: CAISEPNTLGGYTF
D: -; length: 12; V: TRBV11-2; J: TRBJ2-1; size: once; DNA: TGTGCCAGCAGCTCCCTCGACAATGAGCAGTTCTTC; CDR3: CASSSLDNEQFF
D: -; length: 17; V: TRBV7-2; J: TRBJ2-2; size: few; DNA: TGTGCCAGCAGCTTTAGAGCCCCTGCGGCGAACACCGGGGAGCTGTTTTTT; CDR3: CASSFRAPAANTGELFF
D: -; length: 12; V: TRBV30; J: TRBJ1-5; size: -; DNA: TGTGCCTGGGCAACAGGGCATCAGCCCCAGCATTTT; CDR3: CAWATGHQPQHF
D: TRBD2; length: 16; V: TRBV11-3; J: TRBJ2-1; size: -; DNA: TGTACCAGCAGCCAGCGGGGGGAGGTCTCCTACAATGAGCAGTTCTTC; CDR3: CTSSQRGEVSYNEQFF
D: TRBD2; length: 15; V: TRBV5-8; J: TRBJ2-3; size: -; DNA: TGTGCCAGCAGCACGGGACTAGCGGCCACAGATACGCAGTATTTT; CDR3: CASSTGLAATDTQYF
D: -; length: 14; V: TRBV5-3; J: TRBJ2-2; size: once; DNA: TGTGCCAGCAGCCCGGACCCAAACACCGGGGAGCTGTTTTTT; CDR3: CASSPDPNTGELFF
D: -; length: 16; V: TRBV27; J: TRBJ1-5; size: -; DNA: TGTGCCAGCAAAACCCGACTCGGACAAAACAGTCAGCCCCAGCATTTT; CDR3: CASKTRLGQNSQPQHF
D: -; length: 15; V: TRBV6-2/TRBV6-3; J: TRBJ1-6; size: -; DNA: TGTGCCAGCAGTTCAAGCCCGGGGTCGAATTCACCCCTCCACTTT; CDR3: CASSSSPGSNSPLHF
D: -; length: 14; V: TRBV7-2; J: TRBJ2-5; size: many; DNA: TGTGCCAGCAGCTCGGAGCGAGTCGGGAAGACCCAGTACTTC; CDR3: CASSSERVGKTQYF
D: -; length: 15; V: TRBV6-6; J: TRBJ1-2; size: -; DNA: TGTGCCACCTGGGGACCGTCCCTAGCTAACTATGGCTACACCTTC; CDR3: CATWGPSLANYGYTF
D: TRBD1; length: 15; V: TRBV6-5; J: TRBJ1-2; size: few; DNA: TGTGCCAGCAGTTCGACCCCAACAGGGGGCCTTAGCTACACCTTC; CDR3: CASSSTPTGGLSYTF
D: TRBD1; length: 16; V: TRBV28; J: TRBJ2-1; size: -; DNA: TGTGCCAGCAGTCTCGACAGGGGGGGGTCCTACAATGAGCAGTTCTTC; CDR3: CASSLDRGGSYNEQFF
D: TRBD1; length: 15; V: TRBV7-3; J: TRBJ2-5; size: -; DNA: TGTGCCAGCAGCTTCGGACAGGGGAATGGAGAGACCCAGTACTTC; CDR3: CASSFGQGNGETQYF
D: -; length: 16; V: TRBV7-2; J: TRBJ1-2; size: many; DNA: TGTGCCAGCGGAGGGGGAAATGAAGGCTCTAACTATGGCTACACCTTC; CDR3: CASGGGNEGSNYGYTF